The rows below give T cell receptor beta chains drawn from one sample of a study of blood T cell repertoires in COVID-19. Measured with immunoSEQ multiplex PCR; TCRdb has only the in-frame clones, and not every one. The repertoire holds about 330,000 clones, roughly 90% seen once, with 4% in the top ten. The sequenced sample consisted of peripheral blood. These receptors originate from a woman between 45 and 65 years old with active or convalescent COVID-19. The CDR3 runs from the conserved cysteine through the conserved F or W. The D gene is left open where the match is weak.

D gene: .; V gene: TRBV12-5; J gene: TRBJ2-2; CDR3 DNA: TGTGCTAGTCGCCGGGACTTAAACACCGGGGAGCTGTTTTTT; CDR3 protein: CASRRDLNTGELFF
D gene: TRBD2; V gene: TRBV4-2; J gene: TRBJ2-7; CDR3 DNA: TGTGCCAGCAGCCAGCCCGGGGGGGGTCTCGAGCAGTACTTC; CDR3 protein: CASSQPGGGLEQYF
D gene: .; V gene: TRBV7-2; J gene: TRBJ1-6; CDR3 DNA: TGTGCCAGCAGCCCCCCGCGTGGAGAGAATTCACCCCTCCACTTT; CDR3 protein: CASSPPRGENSPLHF
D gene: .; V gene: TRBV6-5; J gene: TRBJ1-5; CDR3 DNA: TGTGCCAGCAGAGAGCGGCGTTATAGCAATCAGCCCCAGCATTTT; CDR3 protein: CASRERRYSNQPQHF
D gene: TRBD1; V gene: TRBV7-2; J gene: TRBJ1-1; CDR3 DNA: TGTGCCAGCAGTTCCGGGACAGTCACAATCACTGAAGCTTTCTTT; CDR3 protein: CASSSGTVTITEAFF
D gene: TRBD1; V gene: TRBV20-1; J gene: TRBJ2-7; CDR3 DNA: TGCAGTGCTAGTGAGACAGGGGGCGCTTCCGAGCAGTACTTC; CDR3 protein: CSASETGGASEQYF
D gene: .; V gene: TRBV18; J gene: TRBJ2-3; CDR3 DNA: TGTGCCAGCTCACCAGAGGTCTCCGATACGCAGTATTTT; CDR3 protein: CASSPEVSDTQYF
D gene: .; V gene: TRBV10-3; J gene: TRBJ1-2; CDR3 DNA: TGTGCCATCAGCCGGGACGGAGGGGGCTACACCTTC; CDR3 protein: CAISRDGGGYTF
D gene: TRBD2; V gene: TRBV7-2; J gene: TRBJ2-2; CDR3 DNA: TGTGCCAGCAGCCCACGGACTAGCGGGAACACCGGGGAGCTGTTTTTT; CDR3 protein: CASSPRTSGNTGELFF
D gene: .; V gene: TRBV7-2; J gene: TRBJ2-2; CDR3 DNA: TGTGCCAGCAGCTTGTTCGGCGGCACGAACACCGGGGAGCTGTTTTTT; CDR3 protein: CASSLFGGTNTGELFF